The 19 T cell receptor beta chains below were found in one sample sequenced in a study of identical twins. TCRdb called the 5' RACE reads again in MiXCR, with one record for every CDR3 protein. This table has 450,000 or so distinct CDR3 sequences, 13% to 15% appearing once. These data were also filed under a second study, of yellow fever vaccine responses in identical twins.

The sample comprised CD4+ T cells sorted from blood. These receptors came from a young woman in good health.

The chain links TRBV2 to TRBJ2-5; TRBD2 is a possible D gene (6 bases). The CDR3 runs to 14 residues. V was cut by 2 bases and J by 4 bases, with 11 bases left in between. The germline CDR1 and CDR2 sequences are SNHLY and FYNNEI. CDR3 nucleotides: TGTGCCAGCAGTGAATCCCGGGGAGGAGAGACCCAGTACTTC. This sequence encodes CASSESRGGETQYF.

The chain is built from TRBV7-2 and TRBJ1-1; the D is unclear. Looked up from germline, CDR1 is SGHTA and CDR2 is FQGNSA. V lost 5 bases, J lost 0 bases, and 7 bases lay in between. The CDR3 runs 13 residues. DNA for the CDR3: TGTGCCAGCAGCATACGGATGAACACTGAAGCTTTCTTT. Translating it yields CASSIRMNTEAFF.

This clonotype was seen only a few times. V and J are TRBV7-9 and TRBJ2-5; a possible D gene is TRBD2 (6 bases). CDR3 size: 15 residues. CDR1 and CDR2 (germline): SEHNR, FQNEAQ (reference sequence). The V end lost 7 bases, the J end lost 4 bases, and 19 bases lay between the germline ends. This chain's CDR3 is CASTSGVFLGETQYF. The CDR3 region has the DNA TGTGCCAGCACCTCGGGAGTATTTCTTGGAGAGACCCAGTACTTC.

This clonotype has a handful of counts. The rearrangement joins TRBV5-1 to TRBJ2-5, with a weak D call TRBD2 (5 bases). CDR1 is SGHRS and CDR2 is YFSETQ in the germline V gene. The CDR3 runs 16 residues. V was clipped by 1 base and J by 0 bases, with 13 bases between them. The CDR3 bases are TGCGCCAGCAGCTTGTTCCGGGGATCGTACCAAGAGACCCAGTACTTC. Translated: CASSLFRGSYQETQYF.

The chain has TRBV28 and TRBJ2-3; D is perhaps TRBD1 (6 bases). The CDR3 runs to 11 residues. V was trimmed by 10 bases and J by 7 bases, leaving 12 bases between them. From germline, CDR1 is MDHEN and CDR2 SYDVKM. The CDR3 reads CANRVGNTQYF. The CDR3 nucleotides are TGTGCCAACAGGGTTGGGAATACGCAGTATTTT. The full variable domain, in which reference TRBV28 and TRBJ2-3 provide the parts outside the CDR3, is DVKVTQSSRYLVKRTGEKVFLECVQDMDHENMFWYRQDPGLGLRLIYFSYDVKMKEKGDIPEGYSVSREKKERFSLILESASTNQTSMYLCANRVGNTQYFGPGTRLTVL.

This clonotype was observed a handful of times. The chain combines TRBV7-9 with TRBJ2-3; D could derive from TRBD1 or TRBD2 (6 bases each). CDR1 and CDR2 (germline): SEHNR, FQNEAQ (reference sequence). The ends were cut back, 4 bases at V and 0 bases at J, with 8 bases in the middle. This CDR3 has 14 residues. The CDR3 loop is CASSWGASTDTQYF. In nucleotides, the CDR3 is TGTGCCAGCAGCTGGGGGGCTAGCACAGATACGCAGTATTTT.

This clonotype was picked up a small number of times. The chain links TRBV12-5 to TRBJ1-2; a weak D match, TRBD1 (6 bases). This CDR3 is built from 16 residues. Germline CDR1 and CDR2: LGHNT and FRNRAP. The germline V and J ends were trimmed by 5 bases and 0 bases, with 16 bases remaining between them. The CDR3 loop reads CASGTRTVLANYGYTF. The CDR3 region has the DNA TGTGCTAGTGGTACAAGGACAGTCTTAGCTAACTATGGCTACACCTTC. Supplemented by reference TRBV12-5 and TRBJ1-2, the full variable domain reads DARVTQTPRHKVTEMGQEVTMRCQPILGHNTVFWYRQTMMQGLELLAYFRNRAPLDDSGMPKDRFSAEMPDATLATLKIQPSEPRDSAVYFCASGTRTVLANYGYTFGSGTRLTVV.

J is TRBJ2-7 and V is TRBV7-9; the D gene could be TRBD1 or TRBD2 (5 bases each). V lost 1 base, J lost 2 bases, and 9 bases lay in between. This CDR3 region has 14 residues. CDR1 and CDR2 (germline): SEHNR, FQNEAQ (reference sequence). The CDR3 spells CASSLDGTPYEQYF. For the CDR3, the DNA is TGTGCCAGCAGCTTAGACGGGACCCCCTACGAGCAGTACTTC. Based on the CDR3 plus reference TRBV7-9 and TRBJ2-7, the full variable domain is DTGVSQNPRHKITKRGQNVTFRCDPISEHNRLYWYRQTLGQGPEFLTYFQNEAQLEKSRLLSDRFSAERPKGSFSTLEIQRTEQGDSAMYLCASSLDGTPYEQYFGPGTRLTVT.

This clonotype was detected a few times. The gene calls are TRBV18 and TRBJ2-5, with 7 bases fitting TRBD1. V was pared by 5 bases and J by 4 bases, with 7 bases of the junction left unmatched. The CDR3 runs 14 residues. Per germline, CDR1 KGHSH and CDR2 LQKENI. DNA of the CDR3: TGTGCCAGCTCAGAGGGGGCGCGATCAGAGACCCAGTACTTC. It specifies CASSEGARSETQYF.

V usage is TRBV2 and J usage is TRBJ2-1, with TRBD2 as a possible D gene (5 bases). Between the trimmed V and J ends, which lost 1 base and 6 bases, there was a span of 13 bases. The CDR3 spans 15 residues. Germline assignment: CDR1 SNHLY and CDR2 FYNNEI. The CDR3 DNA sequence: TGTGCCAGCAGTGAAGTGAGTACACGGGGCAATGAGCAGTTCTTC. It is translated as CASSEVSTRGNEQFF. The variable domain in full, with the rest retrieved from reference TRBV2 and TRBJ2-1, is EPEVTQTPSHQVTQMGQEVILRCVPISNHLYFYWYRQILGQKVEFLVSFYNNEISEKSEIFDDQFSVERPDGSNFTLKIRSTKLEDSAMYFCASSEVSTRGNEQFFGPGTRLTVL.

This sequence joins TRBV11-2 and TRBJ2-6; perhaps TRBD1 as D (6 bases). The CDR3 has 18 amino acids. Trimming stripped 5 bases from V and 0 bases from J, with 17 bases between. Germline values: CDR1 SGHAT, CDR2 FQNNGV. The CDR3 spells CASSPRQAPYSGANVLTF. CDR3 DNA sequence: TGTGCCAGCAGCCCCAGACAGGCCCCCTACTCTGGGGCCAACGTCCTGACTTTC.

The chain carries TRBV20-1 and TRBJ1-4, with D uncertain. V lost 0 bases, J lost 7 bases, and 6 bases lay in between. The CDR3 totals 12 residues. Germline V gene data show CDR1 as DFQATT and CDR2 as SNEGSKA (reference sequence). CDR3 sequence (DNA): TGCAGTGCTAGAGAGACACCTGAAAAACTGTTTTTT. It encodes CSARETPEKLFF.

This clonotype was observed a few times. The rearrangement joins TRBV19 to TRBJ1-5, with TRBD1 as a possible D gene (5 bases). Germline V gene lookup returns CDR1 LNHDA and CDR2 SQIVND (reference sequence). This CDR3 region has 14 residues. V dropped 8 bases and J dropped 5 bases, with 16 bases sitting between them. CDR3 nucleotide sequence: TGTGCCAGTGCGAGAGAGGGGTTTTATCAGCCCCAGCATTTT. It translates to CASAREGFYQPQHF.

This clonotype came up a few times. In DNA, the CDR3 is TGCAGTGCTAGTCTAGCGGGAGCCAAAAACATTCAGTACTTC. Translated, it gives CSASLAGAKNIQYF. The chain joins TRBV20-1 to TRBJ2-4; 8 nucleotides line up with TRBD2. CDR1 and CDR2 (germline): DFQATT, SNEGSKA (reference sequence). There are 14 residues in the CDR3. The V segment lost 3 bases and the J segment 0 bases; nucleotides outside the gene matches: 1.

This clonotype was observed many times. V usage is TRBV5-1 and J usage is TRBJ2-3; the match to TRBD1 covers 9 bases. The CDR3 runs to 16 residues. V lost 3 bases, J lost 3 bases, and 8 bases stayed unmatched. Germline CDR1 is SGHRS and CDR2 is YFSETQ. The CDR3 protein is CASSSSGQGVTDTQYF. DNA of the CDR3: TGCGCCAGCAGCTCATCGGGACAGGGAGTAACAGATACGCAGTATTTT.

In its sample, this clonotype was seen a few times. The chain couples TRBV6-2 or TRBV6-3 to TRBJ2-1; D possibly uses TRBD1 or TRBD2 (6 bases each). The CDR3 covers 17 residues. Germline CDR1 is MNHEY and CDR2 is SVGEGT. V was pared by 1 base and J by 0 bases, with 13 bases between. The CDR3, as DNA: TGTGCCAGCAGTTACTTCGGGGGCCTGAGCTCCTACAATGAGCAGTTCTTC. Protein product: CASSYFGGLSSYNEQFF.

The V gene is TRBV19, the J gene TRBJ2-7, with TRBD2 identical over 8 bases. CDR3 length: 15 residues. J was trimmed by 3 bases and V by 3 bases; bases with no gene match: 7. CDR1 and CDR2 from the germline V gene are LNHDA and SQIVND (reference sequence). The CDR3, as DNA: TGTGCCAGTAGTATCGGGCTAGCGGGTCACTACGAGCAGTACTTC. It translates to CASSIGLAGHYEQYF.

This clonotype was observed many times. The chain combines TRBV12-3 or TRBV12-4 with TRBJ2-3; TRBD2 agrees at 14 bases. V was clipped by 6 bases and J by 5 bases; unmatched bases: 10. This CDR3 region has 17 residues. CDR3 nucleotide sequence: TGTGCCAGCAGCTACGGCGGGACTAGCGGGAGTCAAGATACGCAGTATTTT. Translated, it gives CASSYGGTSGSQDTQYF.

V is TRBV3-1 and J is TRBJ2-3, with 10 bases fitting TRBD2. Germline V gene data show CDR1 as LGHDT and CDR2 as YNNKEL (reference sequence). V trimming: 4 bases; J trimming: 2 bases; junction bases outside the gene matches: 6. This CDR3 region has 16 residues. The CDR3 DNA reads TGTGCCAGCAGCCCTGGACTAGCGGAGTACACAGATACGCAGTATTTT. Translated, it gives CASSPGLAEYTDTQYF.